The clone carrying this T cell receptor (beta chain) was seen only a few times. Antigen unknown. Premalignant or tumor cells were enriched by macro-dissection after pathologic assessment. Germline CDR1 is SGHDN and CDR2 is FVKESK. This CDR3 is 17 amino acids long. The trim removed 0 bases at V and 8 bases at J, leaving 7 bases unmatched. This entry belongs to a study of immune evolution from preneoplasia to lung adenocarcinoma. In the study overall: HLA loss of heterozygosity: roughly 7.5% AIS, roughly 15% MIA, around 33% ADC, none AAH. General study points: Later-stage lesions seemingly showed higher T cell density and diversity than normal lung. Normal lung had the highest top T cell clone frequencies.

This table comes from immunoSEQ multiplex PCR, and its TCRdb copy is limited to in-frame clones, with some not included. Among about 6,300 clones listed, 76% were seen once. The chain has TRBV14 and TRBJ2-1; 13 positions agree with TRBD2. Material: FFPE minimally invasive lung adenocarcinoma tissue. The TCR sequence derives from a person aged 60 to 80 with lung adenocarcinoma. The CDR3 here is CASSQDRRTSGSDEQFF. In nucleotides, the CDR3 is TGTGCCAGCAGCCAAGATCGTAGGACTAGCGGGAGCGATGAGCAGTTCTTC. Full variable domain (outside the CDR3, taken from reference TRBV14 and TRBJ2-1): EAGVTQFPSHSVIEKGQTVTLRCDPISGHDNLYWYRRVMGKEIKFLLHFVKESKQDESGMPNNRFLAERTGGTYSTLKVQPAELEDSGVYFCASSQDRRTSGSDEQFFGPGTRLTVL.